The 18 T cell receptor beta chains below were found in one sample sequenced in a study of PD-1 blockade in mismatch repair-deficient tumors (dated by TCRdb to 2016 to 2017). Libraries were made using the immunoSEQ multiplex PCR assay. This immuneACCESS table, as held by TCRdb, lists in-frame sequences with V and J called but not all clones. Of the missing ones, under half trace to an unresolved V gene in checked studies; the others have no known cause. Present in this sample are some 120,000 clones, approximately 90% of which were seen just once. Of the sample, approximately 13% is held by the ten largest clones. The sequenced sample was peripheral blood, obtained 44 weeks after starting pembrolizumab. The receptors come from an adult with mismatch repair-deficient cancer.

The rearrangement joins TRBV9 to TRBJ2-3, with 8 bases identical to TRBD1. V was clipped by 4 bases and J by 0 bases; unmatched bases: 7. This CDR3 contains 16 residues. Germline CDR1 is SGDLS and CDR2 is YYNGEE. CDR3: CASSPRRDRSTDTQYF. In DNA, the CDR3 is TGTGCCAGCAGCCCCCGTCGGGACAGGAGCACAGATACGCAGTATTTT.

J is TRBJ2-3 and V is TRBV5-4; 12 bases are a match to TRBD2. Germline V lookup: CDR1 SGHNT, CDR2 YYREEE (reference sequence). The J segment lost 1 base and the V segment lost 0 bases, leaving 3 bases of the junction unmatched. This CDR3 has 17 residues. CDR3 sequence (DNA): TGTGCCAGCAGCTTGGCTAGCGGGAGGGGGGGCACAGATACGCAGTATTTT. Protein sequence: CASSLASGRGGTDTQYF. Together with reference TRBV5-4 and TRBJ2-3, the CDR3 gives the full variable domain: ETGVTQSPTHLIKTRGQQVTLRCSSQSGHNTVSWYQQALGQGPQFIFQYYREEENGRGNFPPRFSGLQFPNYSSELNVNALELDDSALYLCASSLASGRGGTDTQYFGPGTRLTVL.

The chain recombines TRBV18 with TRBJ1-1, with D uncertain. CDR3 length: 16 residues. Germline V gene sequence: CDR1 KGHSH, CDR2 LQKENI. Trimming took off 1 base at V and 0 bases at J, with 12 bases between the two ends. Here the CDR3 DNA reads TGTGCCAGCTCACCACGGACCTCGTCGGTGAACACTGAAGCTTTCTTT. This sequence encodes CASSPRTSSVNTEAFF.

With respect to this clone: The sample has other DNA sequences that encode this CDR3 too. The J gene is TRBJ2-1, the V gene TRBV27; a weak D match, TRBD2 (5 bases). Looked up from germline, CDR1 is MNHEY and CDR2 is SMNVEV (reference sequence). This CDR3 has 12 amino acids. V was cut by 5 bases and J by 7 bases, with 9 bases left in between. CDR3: CASSLLGNEQFF. The CDR3 region has the DNA TGTGCCAGCAGTCTACTAGGAAATGAGCAGTTCTTC.

Details on this clone: One end of the junction is discordant with germline, which a read error may explain. The rearrangement links TRBV27 to TRBJ2-5; D unclear. CDR1 is MNHEY and CDR2 is SMNVEV in the germline V gene (reference sequence). The CDR3 covers 13 residues. CDR3 loop: CASSFGLTTVQYF. The CDR3 DNA reads TGCGCCAGCAGTTTTGGTCTTACTACGGTCCAGTACTTC.

A few counts support this clone. The chain carries TRBV5-5 and TRBJ2-7, with TRBD2 identical over 7 bases. This CDR3 spans 16 amino acids. V lost 3 bases to trimming and J lost 0 bases; unmatched junction nucleotides: 9. Germline CDR1 is SGHKS and CDR2 is YYEKEE (reference sequence). The CDR3 here is CASSWTVAGPSYEQYF. As DNA, the CDR3 is TGTGCCAGCAGCTGGACCGTAGCGGGTCCCTCCTACGAGCAGTACTTC.

This chain uses TRBV20-1 with TRBJ1-1; D gene unclear. Germline V gives CDR1 DFQATT, CDR2 SNEGSKA (reference sequence). The CDR3 runs to 11 residues. V was cut by 6 bases and J by 0 bases, with 5 bases left in between. CDR3 protein: CSAPMNTEAFF. The CDR3, as DNA: TGCAGTGCCCCCATGAACACTGAAGCTTTCTTT.

The chain employs TRBV27 and TRBJ2-7; 10 bases match TRBD1. CDR1 is MNHEY and CDR2 is SMNVEV in the germline V gene (reference sequence). The trim removed 0 bases at V and 6 bases at J, leaving 2 bases unmatched. The CDR3 covers 14 residues. Written as DNA, the CDR3 is TGTGCCAGCAGTTTATCGACAGGGGGCCTCGAGCAGTACTTC. Translation gives CASSLSTGGLEQYF.

The gene calls are TRBV25-1 and TRBJ2-7, with 7 bases aligning to TRBD1. Germline V CDR1 and CDR2: MGHDK, SYGVNS. Germline trimming cut 0 bases from V and 3 bases from J; bases unmatched to any gene: 5. This CDR3 has 15 residues. CDR3 nucleotides: TGTGCCAGCAGTGAATATCCGACAGGGATCTACGAGCAGTACTTC. It encodes CASSEYPTGIYEQYF.

The chain joins TRBV27 to TRBJ2-7, with D tentatively TRBD1 (6 bases). The CDR3 runs 14 residues. Trimming shortened V by 4 bases and J by 2 bases, and 12 bases separated the two germline ends. Germline loops: CDR1 MNHEY, CDR2 SMNVEV (reference sequence). Written as DNA, the CDR3 is TGTGCCAGCAGTTGGGGGCGCCCTCCCTACGAGCAGTACTTC. Its protein is CASSWGRPPYEQYF.

The chain uses TRBV6-5 and TRBJ2-1; D remains ambiguous. CDR1 and CDR2 from the germline V gene are MNHEY and SVGAGI. V was pared by 7 bases and J by 5 bases, with 6 bases between. The CDR3 is 11 amino acids. In DNA form, the CDR3 reads TGTGCCAGCACCAGCAACAATGAGCAGTTCTTC. Protein sequence: CASTSNNEQFF.

The chain combines TRBV2 with TRBJ2-7; 7 bases match TRBD2. V lost 5 bases and J lost 7; bases outside the gene matches: 17. Germline V gene sequence: CDR1 SNHLY, CDR2 FYNNEI. There are 16 residues in the CDR3. This CDR3 is CASSSPAGVEQGEQYF. CDR3 coding DNA: TGTGCCAGCAGTTCCCCGGCGGGGGTTGAGCAAGGGGAGCAGTACTTC.

The CDR3 here is CASSFGTGNYEQYF. Here the CDR3 DNA reads TGTGCCAGCAGCTTCGGGACAGGGAACTACGAGCAGTACTTC. V usage is TRBV5-4 and J usage is TRBJ2-7; 9 positions match TRBD1. CDR3 size: 14 residues. The ends lost 2 bases at V and 3 bases at J; junction bases unmatched: 3. The V gene's germline CDR1 is SGHNT and CDR2 YYREEE (reference sequence).

The V and J genes are TRBV27 and TRBJ2-4; TRBD1 matches 8 bases. The CDR3 spans 16 residues. Looked up from germline, CDR1 is MNHEY and CDR2 is SMNVEV (reference sequence). J was trimmed by 9 bases and V by 2 bases; bases with no gene match: 12. The CDR3 DNA sequence: TGTGCCAGCAGTTTACTCACCCGGACAGGGCGGACCATTCAGTACTTC. Translating it yields CASSLLTRTGRTIQYF.

V usage is TRBV7-8 and J usage is TRBJ1-1; D remains unclear. The CDR3 is 14 amino acids. CDR1 is SGHVS and CDR2 is FQNEAQ in the germline V gene. Trimming took 1 base from V and 5 from J, leaving 11 bases between them. The CDR3 sequence: CASSLVLSETEAFF. Written as DNA, the CDR3 is TGTGCCAGCAGCTTAGTACTTTCAGAGACTGAAGCTTTCTTT.

The chain joins TRBV5-1 to TRBJ2-7; 13 bases match TRBD2. CDR3 length: 15 residues. The germline V gene has CDR1 SGHRS and CDR2 YFSETQ. V lost 1 base to trimming and J lost 5 bases; unmatched junction nucleotides: 3. CDR3 residues: CASSLWTSGSHEQYF. For the CDR3, the DNA is TGCGCCAGCAGCTTGTGGACTAGCGGGAGCCACGAGCAGTACTTC.

The V call is TRBV6-5, the J call TRBJ2-7; 7 bases are shared with TRBD2. CDR3 length: 15 amino acids. The germline gives CDR1 MNHEY, CDR2 SVGAGI. V trimming: 6 bases; J trimming: 4 bases; junction bases outside the gene matches: 12. In DNA, the CDR3 is TGTGCCAGCAGCCGAGAGGGGCGGGGGAAGTACGAGCAGTACTTC. This sequence encodes CASSREGRGKYEQYF.

The gene calls are TRBV30 and TRBJ1-1; D is undetermined. Germline values: CDR1 GTSNPN, CDR2 SVGIG (reference sequence). V was pared by 1 base and J by 0 bases, with 12 bases between. The CDR3 consists of 15 residues. The CDR3 is CAWSALDGLNTEAFF. The CDR3 bases are TGTGCCTGGAGTGCCCTGGACGGGTTGAACACTGAAGCTTTCTTT.